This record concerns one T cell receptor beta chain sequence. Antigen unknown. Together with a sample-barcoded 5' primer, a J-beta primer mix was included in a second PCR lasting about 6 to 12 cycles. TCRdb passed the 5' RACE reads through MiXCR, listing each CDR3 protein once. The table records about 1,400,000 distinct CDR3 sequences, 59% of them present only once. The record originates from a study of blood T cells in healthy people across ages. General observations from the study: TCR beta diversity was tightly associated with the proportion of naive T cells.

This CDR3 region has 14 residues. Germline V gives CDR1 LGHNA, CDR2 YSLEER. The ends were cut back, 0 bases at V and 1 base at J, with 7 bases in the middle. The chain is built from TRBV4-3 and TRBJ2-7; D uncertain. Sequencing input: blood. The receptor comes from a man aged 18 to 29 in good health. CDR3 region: CASSQETFSYEQYF. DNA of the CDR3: TGCGCCAGCAGCCAAGAAACATTTTCCTACGAGCAGTACTTC.